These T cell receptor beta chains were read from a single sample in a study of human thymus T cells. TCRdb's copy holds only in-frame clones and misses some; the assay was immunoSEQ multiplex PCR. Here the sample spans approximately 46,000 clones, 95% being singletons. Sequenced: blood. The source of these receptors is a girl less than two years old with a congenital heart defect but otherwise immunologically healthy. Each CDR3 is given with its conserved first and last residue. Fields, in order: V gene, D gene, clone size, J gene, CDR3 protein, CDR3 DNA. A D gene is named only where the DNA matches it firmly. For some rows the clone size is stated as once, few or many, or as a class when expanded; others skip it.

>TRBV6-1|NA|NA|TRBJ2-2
CASSPGHITGELFF
TGTGCCAGCAGTCCGGGACATATCACCGGGGAGCTGTTTTTT
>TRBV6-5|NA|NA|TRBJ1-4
CASSPRGFANEKLFF
TGTGCCAGCAGTCCCCGGGGGTTTGCCAATGAAAAACTGTTTTTT
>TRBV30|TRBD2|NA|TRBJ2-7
CAWRVKTSGSGSYEQYF
TGTGCCTGGAGGGTTAAGACTAGCGGGAGCGGAAGCTACGAGCAGTACTTC
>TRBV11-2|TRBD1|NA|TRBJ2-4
CASSYRGAKNIQYF
TGTGCCAGCAGCTACAGGGGAGCCAAAAACATTCAGTACTTC
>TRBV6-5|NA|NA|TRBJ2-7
CASSSPYEQYF
TGTGCCAGCAGTTCCCCCTACGAGCAGTACTTC
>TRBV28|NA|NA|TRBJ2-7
CASSLRAHSYEQYF
TGTGCCAGCAGTTTAAGAGCGCACTCCTACGAGCAGTACTTC
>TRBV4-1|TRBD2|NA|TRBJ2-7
CASSQVYGAGGYEQYF
TGCGCCAGCAGCCAAGTATACGGCGCGGGGGGCTACGAGCAGTACTTC
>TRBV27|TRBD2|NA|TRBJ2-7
CASSPHRLAPRNEQYF
TGTGCCAGCAGTCCTCATAGACTAGCGCCCAGGAACGAGCAGTACTTC
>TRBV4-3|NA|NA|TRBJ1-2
CASSQGPGPNYGYTF
TGCGCCAGCAGCCAAGGGCCCGGCCCCAACTATGGCTACACCTTC
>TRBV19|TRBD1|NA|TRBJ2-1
CASKMAGQGRNEQFF
TGTGCCAGTAAGATGGCGGGACAGGGGAGGAATGAGCAGTTCTTC
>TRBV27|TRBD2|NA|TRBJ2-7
CASSFGPGLGSYEQYF
TGTGCCAGCAGTTTTGGACCGGGACTAGGGTCATACGAGCAGTACTTC
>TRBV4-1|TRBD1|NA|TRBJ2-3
CASGQGVADTQYF
TGCGCCAGCGGCCAGGGGGTCGCAGATACGCAGTATTTT
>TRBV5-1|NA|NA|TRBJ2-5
CASSLVSWTDQETQYF
TGCGCCAGCAGCTTGGTAAGTTGGACGGACCAAGAGACCCAGTACTTC
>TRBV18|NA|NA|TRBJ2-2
CASSPRTPDKYRGELFF
TGTGCCAGCTCACCACGGACTCCGGACAAGTACAGAGGGGAGCTGTTTTTT
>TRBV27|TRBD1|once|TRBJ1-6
CASTPQGAGNSPLHF
TGTGCCAGCACCCCTCAGGGGGCGGGGAATTCACCCCTCCACTTT
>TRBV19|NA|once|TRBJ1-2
CASSIGQGSNGYTF
TGTGCCAGTAGTATTGGGCAGGGTTCGAATGGCTACACCTTC
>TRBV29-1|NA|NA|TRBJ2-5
CSVEVRPAETQYF
TGCAGCGTTGAAGTTAGGCCGGCGGAGACCCAGTACTTC
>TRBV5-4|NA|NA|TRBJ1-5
CASASRDSNQPQHF
TGTGCCAGCGCCTCCCGGGACAGCAATCAGCCCCAGCATTTT
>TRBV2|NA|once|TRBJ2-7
CASSEGGFYEQYF
TGTGCCAGCAGTGAAGGGGGTTTCTACGAGCAGTACTTC
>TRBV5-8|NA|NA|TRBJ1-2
CASSPTTLNYGYTF
TGTGCCAGCAGCCCCACGACTCTCAACTATGGCTACACCTTC
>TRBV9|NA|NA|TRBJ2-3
CASSTNGRSSTDTQYF
TGTGCCAGCAGCACAAATGGGCGGAGTAGCACAGATACGCAGTATTTT
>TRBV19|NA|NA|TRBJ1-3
CASSIQGFGGNTIYF
TGTGCCAGTAGTATACAGGGATTCGGTGGAAACACCATATATTTT
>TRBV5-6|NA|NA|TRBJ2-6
CASSFWGSGANVLTF
TGTGCCAGCAGCTTTTGGGGATCAGGGGCCAACGTCCTGACTTTC
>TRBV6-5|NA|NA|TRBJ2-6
CASRQPGGANVLTF
TGTGCCAGCCGTCAACCTGGGGGGGCCAACGTCCTGACTTTC
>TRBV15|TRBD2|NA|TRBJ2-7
CATFVLAVPEQYF
TGTGCCACCTTCGTTCTAGCGGTACCCGAGCAGTACTTC
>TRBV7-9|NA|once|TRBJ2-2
CASSPSQGRTAGELFF
TGTGCCAGCAGCCCCTCTCAGGGCCGTACGGCCGGGGAGCTGTTTTTT
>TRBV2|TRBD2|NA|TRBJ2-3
CASTGSSGSGSTDTQYF
TGTGCCAGCACGGGGTCTAGCGGGAGTGGTAGCACAGATACGCAGTATTTT
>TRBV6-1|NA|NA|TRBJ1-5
CASSGDGVPHQPQHF
TGTGCCAGCAGTGGGGATGGGGTTCCTCATCAGCCCCAGCATTTT
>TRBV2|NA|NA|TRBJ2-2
CASSGGHNTGELFF
TGTGCCAGCAGTGGAGGGCACAACACCGGGGAGCTGTTTTTT
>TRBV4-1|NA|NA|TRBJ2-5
CASSQKRGETQYF
TGCGCCAGCAGCCAAAAGAGGGGGGAGACCCAGTACTTC
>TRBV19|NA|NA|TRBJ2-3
CATRTPGLTTDTQYF
TGTGCCACTCGAACCCCGGGACTTACCACAGATACGCAGTATTTT
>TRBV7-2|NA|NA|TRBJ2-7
CASSLSPNLHYEQYF
TGTGCCAGCAGCTTATCCCCTAACCTACACTACGAGCAGTACTTC
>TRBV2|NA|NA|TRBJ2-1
CASATRGETEQFF
TGTGCCAGCGCGACCAGGGGCGAGACTGAGCAGTTCTTC
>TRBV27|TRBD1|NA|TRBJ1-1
CASIPGTGGPNTEAFF
TGTGCCAGCATCCCCGGGACAGGGGGCCCGAACACTGAAGCTTTCTTT
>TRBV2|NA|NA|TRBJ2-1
CASSGYNEQFF
TGTGCCAGCAGTGGCTACAATGAGCAGTTCTTC
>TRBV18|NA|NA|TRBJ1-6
CASSPTETYSPLHF
TGTGCCAGCTCACCGACGGAGACCTATTCACCCCTCCACTTT
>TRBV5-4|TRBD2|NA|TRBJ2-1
CASSLEGLAGYNEQFF
TGTGCCAGCAGCTTGGAGGGACTAGCAGGCTACAATGAGCAGTTCTTC
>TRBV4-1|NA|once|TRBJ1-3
CASSQGMFAGNTIYF
TGCGCCAGCAGCCAGGGCATGTTTGCCGGAAACACCATATATTTT
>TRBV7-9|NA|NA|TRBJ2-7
CASSYLGQGSYEQYF
TGTGCCAGCAGTTACCTTGGTCAGGGCTCCTACGAGCAGTACTTC
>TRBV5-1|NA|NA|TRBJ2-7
CASSFGSSYEQYF
TGCGCCAGCAGCTTCGGTAGCTCCTACGAGCAGTACTTC
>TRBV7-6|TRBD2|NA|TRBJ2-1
CASSSPTSLYNEQFF
TGTGCCAGCAGCTCACCGACTAGCCTTTACAATGAGCAGTTCTTC
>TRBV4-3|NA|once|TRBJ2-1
CASSQGPAGSSYNEQFF
TGCGCCAGCAGCCAAGGTCCTGCGGGATCATCCTACAATGAGCAGTTCTTC
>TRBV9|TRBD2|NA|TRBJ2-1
CASSVARLAAYNEQFF
TGTGCCAGCAGCGTAGCCAGACTAGCGGCCTACAATGAGCAGTTCTTC
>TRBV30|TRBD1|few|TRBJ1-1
CAWSGGTGGQNTEAFF
TGTGCCTGGAGTGGAGGGACAGGGGGCCAGAACACTGAAGCTTTCTTT
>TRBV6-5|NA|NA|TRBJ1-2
CASSYCPCYGYTF
TGTGCCAGCAGTTACTGTCCCTGCTATGGCTACACCTTC
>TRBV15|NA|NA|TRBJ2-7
CATSKEGTSYEQYF
TGTGCCACCAGCAAGGAGGGAACCTCCTACGAGCAGTACTTC
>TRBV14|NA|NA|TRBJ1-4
CASSQGWVNEKLFF
TGTGCCAGCAGCCAAGGATGGGTTAATGAAAAACTGTTTTTT
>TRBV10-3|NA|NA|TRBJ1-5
CAISEWPPSRGNSNQPQHF
TGTGCCATCAGTGAATGGCCCCCCAGTCGGGGAAATAGCAATCAGCCCCAGCATTTT
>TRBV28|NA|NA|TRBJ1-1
CASSFGGQNTEAFF
TGTGCCAGCAGTTTCGGGGGACAGAACACTGAAGCTTTCTTT
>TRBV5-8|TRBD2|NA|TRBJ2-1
CASSLGTSGSYNEQFF
TGTGCCAGCAGCTTGGGGACTAGCGGCTCCTACAATGAGCAGTTCTTC
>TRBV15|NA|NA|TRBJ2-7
CATSRGGGSYEQYF
TGTGCCACCAGCCGGGGCGGAGGGTCCTACGAGCAGTACTTC
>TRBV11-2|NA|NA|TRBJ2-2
CASLPGLSQGELFF
TGTGCCAGCCTACCGGGACTTTCCCAGGGGGAGCTGTTTTTT